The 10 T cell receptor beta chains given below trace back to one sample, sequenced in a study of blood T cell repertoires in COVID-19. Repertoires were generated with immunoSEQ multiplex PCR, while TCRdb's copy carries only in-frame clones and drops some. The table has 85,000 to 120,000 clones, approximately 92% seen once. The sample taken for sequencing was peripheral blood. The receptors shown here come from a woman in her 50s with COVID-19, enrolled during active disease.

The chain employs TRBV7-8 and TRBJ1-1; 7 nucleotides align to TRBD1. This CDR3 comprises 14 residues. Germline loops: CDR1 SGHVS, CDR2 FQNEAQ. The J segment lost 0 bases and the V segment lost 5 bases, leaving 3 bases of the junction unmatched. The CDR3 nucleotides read TGTGCCAGCAGCCTCGGGACAGTGAACACTGAAGCTTTCTTT. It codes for CASSLGTVNTEAFF.

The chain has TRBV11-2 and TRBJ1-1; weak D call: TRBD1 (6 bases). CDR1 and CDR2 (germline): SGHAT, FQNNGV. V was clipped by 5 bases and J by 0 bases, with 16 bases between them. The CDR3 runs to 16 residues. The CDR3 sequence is CASSRRRGGLNTEAFF. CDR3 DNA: TGTGCCAGCAGCCGCCGGCGGGGGGGCTTGAACACTGAAGCTTTCTTT.

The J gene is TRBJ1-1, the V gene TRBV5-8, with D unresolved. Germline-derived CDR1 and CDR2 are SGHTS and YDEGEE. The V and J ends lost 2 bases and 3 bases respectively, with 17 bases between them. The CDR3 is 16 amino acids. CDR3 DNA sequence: TGTGCCAGCAGCTTTTGGACCGGACGGGATTACACTGAAGCTTTCTTT. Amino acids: CASSFWTGRDYTEAFF.

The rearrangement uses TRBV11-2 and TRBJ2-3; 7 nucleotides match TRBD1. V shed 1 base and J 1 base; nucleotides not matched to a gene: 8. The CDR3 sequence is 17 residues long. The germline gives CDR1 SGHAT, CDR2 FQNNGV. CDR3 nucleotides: TGTGCCAGCAGCTTAGGAAGGACAGGAACGGGCACAGATACGCAGTATTTT. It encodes CASSLGRTGTGTDTQYF.

CDR3 DNA: TGTGCCAGCAGCCGACAGGGGTATAACACTGAAGCTTTCTTT. Translated: CASSRQGYNTEAFF. The chain is built from TRBV6-5 and TRBJ1-1; the match to TRBD1 covers 8 bases. Germline V gene sequence: CDR1 MNHEY, CDR2 SVGAGI. The J segment lost 2 bases and the V segment lost 6 bases, leaving 5 bases of the junction unmatched. The CDR3 has 14 amino acids.

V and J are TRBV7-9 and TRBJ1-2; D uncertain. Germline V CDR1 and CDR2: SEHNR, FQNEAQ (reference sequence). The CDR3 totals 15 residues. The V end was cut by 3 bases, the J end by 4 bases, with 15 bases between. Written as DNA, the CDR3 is TGTGCCAGCAGCTTCGGACTGCTTATGCTCTATGGCTACACCTTC. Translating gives CASSFGLLMLYGYTF. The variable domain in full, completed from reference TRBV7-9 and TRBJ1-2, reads DTGVSQNPRHKITKRGQNVTFRCDPISEHNRLYWYRQTLGQGPEFLTYFQNEAQLEKSRLLSDRFSAERPKGSFSTLEIQRTEQGDSAMYLCASSFGLLMLYGYTFGSGTRLTVV.

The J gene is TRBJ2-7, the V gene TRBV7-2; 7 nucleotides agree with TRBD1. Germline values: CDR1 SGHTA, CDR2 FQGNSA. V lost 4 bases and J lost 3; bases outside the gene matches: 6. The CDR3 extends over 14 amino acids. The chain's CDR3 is CASSSSGQFYEQYF. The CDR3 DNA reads TGTGCCAGCAGCTCCTCGGGACAGTTCTACGAGCAGTACTTC.

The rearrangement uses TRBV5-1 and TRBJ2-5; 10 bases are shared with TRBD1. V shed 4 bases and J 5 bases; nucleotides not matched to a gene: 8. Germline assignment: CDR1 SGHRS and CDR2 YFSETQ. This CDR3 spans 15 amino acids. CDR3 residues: CASSPRQGAEETQYF. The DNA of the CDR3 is TGCGCCAGCAGCCCGCGACAGGGGGCAGAGGAGACCCAGTACTTC.

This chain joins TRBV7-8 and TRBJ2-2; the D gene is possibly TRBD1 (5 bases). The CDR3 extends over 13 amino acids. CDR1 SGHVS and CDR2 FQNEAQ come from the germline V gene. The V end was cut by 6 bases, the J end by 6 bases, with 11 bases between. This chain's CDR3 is CASSQGFSGELFF. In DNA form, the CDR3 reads TGTGCCAGCAGTCAGGGTTTCTCCGGGGAGCTGTTTTTT.

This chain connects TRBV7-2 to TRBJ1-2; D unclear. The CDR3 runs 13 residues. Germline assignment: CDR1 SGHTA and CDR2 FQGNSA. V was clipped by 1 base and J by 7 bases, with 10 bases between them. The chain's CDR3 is CASSLGRGVGYTF. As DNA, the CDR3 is TGTGCCAGCAGCTTAGGGCGGGGAGTTGGCTACACCTTC.